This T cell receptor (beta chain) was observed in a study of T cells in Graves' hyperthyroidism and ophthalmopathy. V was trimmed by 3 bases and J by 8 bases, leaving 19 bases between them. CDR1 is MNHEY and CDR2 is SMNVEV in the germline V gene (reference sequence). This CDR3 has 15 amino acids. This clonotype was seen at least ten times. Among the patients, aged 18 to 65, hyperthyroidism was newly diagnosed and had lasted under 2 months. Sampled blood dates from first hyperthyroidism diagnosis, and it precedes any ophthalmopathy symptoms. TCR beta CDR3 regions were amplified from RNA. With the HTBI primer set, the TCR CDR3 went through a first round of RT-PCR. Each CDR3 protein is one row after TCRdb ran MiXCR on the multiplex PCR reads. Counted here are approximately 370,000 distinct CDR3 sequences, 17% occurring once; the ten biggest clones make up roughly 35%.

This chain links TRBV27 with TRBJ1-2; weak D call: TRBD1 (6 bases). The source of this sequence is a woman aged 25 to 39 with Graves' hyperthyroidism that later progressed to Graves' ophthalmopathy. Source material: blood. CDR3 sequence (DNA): TGTGCCAGCAGTTTGGGACACCCCCAGTTGATGGGCTACACCTTC. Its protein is CASSLGHPQLMGYTF.